This paragraph reports one T cell receptor (beta chain). This clone's antigen is unknown. Base qualities are not recorded, but no much larger clone differs from it by a single base. This record belongs to a study of blood T cell repertoires in COVID-19 (TCRdb year 2020). Study-level background: The collaborator samples originated in the United States, Italy and Spain and spanned the acute and convalescent phases of COVID-19. Where available, HLA class I and class II types were taken from metadata supplied by the sample provider and were not determined by assay-based typing. The repertoires were released in a freely available public database meant as a resource for research on the immune response to SARS-CoV-2. Subjects who had been exposed to COVID-19, were actively infected with it, or had recovered from it provided the deeply sampled blood TCRbeta repertoires that made up the dataset. Samples came from the ongoing ImmuneRACE study (first 160 participants) plus 1,254 subjects from 6 global collaborators. Nearly every sample came with metadata listing a de-identified subject ID, COVID-19 status, age in years and sex. The material from the prospective study consisted of cDNA or gDNA derived from T cells, B-cell-depleted T cells, or PBMCs.

What the study reported, not specific to this receptor: How much clinical and demographic metadata was included differed by source and by participant, and the metadata was provided uncurated.

Collaborating institutions collected whole blood in K2EDTA tubes following their own protocols. For TCRbeta analysis, collaborators shipped samples in one of three forms: frozen whole blood, isolated PBMCs, or DNA extracted from either of those sample types. Trimmed from V: 2 bases; trimmed from J: 8 bases; junction bases lacking a gene match: 13. Sequences LNHDA (CDR1) and SQIVND (CDR2) are obtained from the germline V gene (reference sequence). The CDR3, cysteine through phenylalanine, is 17 amino acids long. Just the 51-base CDR3 DNA is kept, in frame starting at base 1. The immunoSEQ Assay, a bias-controlled multiplex PCR, was used to amplify TCRbeta CDR3 regions from genomic DNA. As for the original processing: The number of nucleated cells in each sample was estimated by amplification of reference gene primers within the assay. To quantify the absolute abundance of each unique TCRbeta CDR3 rearrangement, sequence reads were collapsed and filtered. For each sample, productive Simpson clonality was calculated as the square root of Simpson's diversity index over productive rearrangements. The immuneACCESS repertoire file appears here via TCRdb, limited to in-frame rearrangements. These files lack a portion of the clones; in checked studies, under half of the deficit traces to unresolved V genes, and the cause of the others is not known. V, J and clone size derive from that table, while D and trimming were established from the DNA sequence. The sample table records roughly 39,000 clones; 90% to 95% of these occur just once. Of the sample, approximately 6% falls within the top ten clones.

Recombination joined TRBV19 with TRBJ1-4; TRBD1 agrees with 8 junctional bases. The origin of this receptor is a human donor in a cohort sampled during active COVID-19. Sequences were obtained from peripheral blood. The CDR3 loop reads CASSIFPNRDRYEKLFF. The nucleotide sequence reads as follows: TGTGCCAGTAGTATATTCCCAAACCGGGACAGGTACGAAAAACTGTTTTTT.